These T cell receptor beta chains were read from a single sample in a study of blood T cell dynamics during melanoma immunotherapy. Sequencing used immunoSEQ multiplex PCR; TCRdb keeps in-frame clones, though not all of them. Here the sample spans about 6,200 clones, over 75% being singletons. The sequenced sample was blood, obtained from a patient treated with checkpoint blockade. The receptors were gathered from a human donor with melanoma. Each CDR3 is given with its conserved first and last residue. A D gene is named only where the DNA matches it firmly. Some rows have no size entry. The others give once, few or many, or a class for an expanded clone.

abundance: -
j_gene: TRBJ2-1
d_gene: -
v_gene: TRBV19
CDR3aa: CASRQGHYNEQFF
CDR3nt: TGTGCCAGTAGACAAGGACATTACAATGAGCAGTTCTTC

abundance: -
j_gene: TRBJ1-5
d_gene: -
v_gene: TRBV6-1
CDR3aa: CASSDLPMGSNQPQHF
CDR3nt: TGTGCCAGCAGTGACCTCCCAATGGGGTCCAATCAGCCCCAGCATTTT

abundance: -
j_gene: TRBJ2-3
d_gene: TRBD2
v_gene: TRBV5-5
CDR3aa: CASSLVLAGGDTQYF
CDR3nt: TGTGCCAGCAGCTTGGTACTAGCGGGGGGAGATACGCAGTATTTT

abundance: -
j_gene: TRBJ2-2
d_gene: -
v_gene: TRBV7-3
CDR3aa: CASSPHGIANTGELFF
CDR3nt: TGTGCCAGCAGCCCCCACGGCATAGCGAACACCGGGGAGCTGTTTTTT

abundance: -
j_gene: TRBJ1-2
d_gene: TRBD1
v_gene: TRBV7-9
CDR3aa: CASSLVFGGQIHGYTF
CDR3nt: TGTGCCAGCAGCTTAGTATTCGGGGGACAGATCCATGGCTACACCTTC

abundance: -
j_gene: TRBJ1-1
d_gene: -
v_gene: TRBV6-4
CDR3aa: CASSPQGGGTEAFF
CDR3nt: TGTGCCAGCAGCCCTCAGGGTGGAGGCACTGAAGCTTTCTTT

abundance: -
j_gene: TRBJ2-7
d_gene: TRBD1
v_gene: TRBV2
CDR3aa: CASRGDRREQYF
CDR3nt: TGTGCCAGCAGGGGGGACAGACGCGAGCAGTACTTC

abundance: -
j_gene: TRBJ1-2
d_gene: -
v_gene: TRBV28
CDR3aa: CASTRQGNYGYTF
CDR3nt: TGTGCCAGCACCCGACAAGGGAACTATGGCTACACCTTC

abundance: -
j_gene: TRBJ2-3
d_gene: -
v_gene: TRBV27
CDR3aa: CASSPNTDTQYF
CDR3nt: TGTGCCAGCAGTCCTAACACAGATACGCAGTATTTT

abundance: few
j_gene: TRBJ2-2
d_gene: -
v_gene: TRBV4-2
CDR3aa: CASKRGGTGELFF
CDR3nt: TGTGCCAGCAAGAGGGGTGGTACCGGGGAGCTGTTTTTT

abundance: -
j_gene: TRBJ2-2
d_gene: -
v_gene: TRBV5-8
CDR3aa: CASSFRGADTGELFF
CDR3nt: TGTGCCAGCAGCTTCAGGGGGGCCGACACCGGGGAGCTGTTTTTT

abundance: -
j_gene: TRBJ1-4
d_gene: -
v_gene: TRBV30
CDR3aa: CAWSLNNEKLFF
CDR3nt: TGTGCCTGGAGTTTGAATAATGAAAAACTGTTTTTT

abundance: -
j_gene: TRBJ2-1
d_gene: -
v_gene: TRBV11-1
CDR3aa: CASSPSPGSYNEQFF
CDR3nt: TGTGCCAGCAGCCCCAGCCCAGGGTCCTACAATGAGCAGTTCTTC

abundance: -
j_gene: TRBJ2-7
d_gene: TRBD1
v_gene: TRBV9
CDR3aa: CASSVQQGGYEQYF
CDR3nt: TGTGCCAGCAGCGTACAACAGGGGGGCTACGAGCAGTACTTC

abundance: -
j_gene: TRBJ2-7
d_gene: TRBD1
v_gene: TRBV2
CDR3aa: CASGGQTGVYEQYF
CDR3nt: TGTGCCAGCGGGGGACAGACCGGGGTCTACGAGCAGTACTTC

abundance: -
j_gene: TRBJ2-3
d_gene: TRBD2
v_gene: TRBV5-4
CDR3aa: CASSRRLAGGLQDTQYF
CDR3nt: TGTGCCAGCAGCAGACGGCTAGCGGGGGGGTTACAAGATACGCAGTATTTT